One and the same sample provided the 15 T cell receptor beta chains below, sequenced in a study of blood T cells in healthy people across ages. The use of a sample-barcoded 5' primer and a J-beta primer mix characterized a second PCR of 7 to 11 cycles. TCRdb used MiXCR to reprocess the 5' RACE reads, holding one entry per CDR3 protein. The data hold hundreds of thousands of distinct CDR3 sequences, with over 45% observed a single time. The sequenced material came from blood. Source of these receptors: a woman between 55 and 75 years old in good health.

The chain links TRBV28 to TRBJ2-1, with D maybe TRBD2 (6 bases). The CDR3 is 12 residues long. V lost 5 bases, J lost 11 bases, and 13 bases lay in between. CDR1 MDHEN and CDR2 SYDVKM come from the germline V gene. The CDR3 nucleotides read TGTGCCAGCAGTCCCAGACTAGGCCAGCAGTTCTTC. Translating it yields CASSPRLGQQFF.

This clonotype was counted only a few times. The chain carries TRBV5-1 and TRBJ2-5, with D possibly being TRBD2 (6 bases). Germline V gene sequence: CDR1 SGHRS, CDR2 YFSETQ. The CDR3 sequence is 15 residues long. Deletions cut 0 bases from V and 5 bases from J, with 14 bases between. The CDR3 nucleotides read TGCGCCAGCAGCTTGGTGACTAGTATGTGGGAGACCCAGTACTTC. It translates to CASSLVTSMWETQYF.

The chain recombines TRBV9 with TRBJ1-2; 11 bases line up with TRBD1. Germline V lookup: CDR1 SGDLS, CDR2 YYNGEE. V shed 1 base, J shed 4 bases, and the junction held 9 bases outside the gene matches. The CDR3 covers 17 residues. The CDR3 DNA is TGTGCCAGCAGCGTAACAGGGACAGGGGGATCCGTCTATGGCTACACCTTC. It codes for CASSVTGTGGSVYGYTF.

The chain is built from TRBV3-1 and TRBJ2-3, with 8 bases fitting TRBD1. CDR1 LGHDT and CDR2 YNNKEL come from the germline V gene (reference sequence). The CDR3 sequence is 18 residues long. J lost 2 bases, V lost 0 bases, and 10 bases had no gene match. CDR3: CASSQEGRGRNYTDTQYF. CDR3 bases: TGTGCCAGCAGCCAAGAGGGCAGGGGGCGAAACTACACAGATACGCAGTATTTT.

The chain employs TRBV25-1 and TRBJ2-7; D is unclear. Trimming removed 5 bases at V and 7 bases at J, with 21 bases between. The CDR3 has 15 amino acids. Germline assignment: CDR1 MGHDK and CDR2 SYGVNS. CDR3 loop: CASSKTLTRHNEQYF. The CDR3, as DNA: TGTGCCAGCAGTAAAACCCTCACACGGCACAATGAGCAGTACTTC.

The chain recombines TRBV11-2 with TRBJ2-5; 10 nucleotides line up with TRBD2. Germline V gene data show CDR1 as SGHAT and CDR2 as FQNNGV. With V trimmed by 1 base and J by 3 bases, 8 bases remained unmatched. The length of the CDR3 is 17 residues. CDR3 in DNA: TGTGCCAGCAGCTTAGGAGGCCTAGCGGGAGCTAAAGAGACCCAGTACTTC. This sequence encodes CASSLGGLAGAKETQYF.

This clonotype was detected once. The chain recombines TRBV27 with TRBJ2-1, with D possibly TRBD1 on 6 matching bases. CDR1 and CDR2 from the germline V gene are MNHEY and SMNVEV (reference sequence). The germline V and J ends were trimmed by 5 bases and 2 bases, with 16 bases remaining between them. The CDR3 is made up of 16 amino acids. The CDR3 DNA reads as TGTGCCAGCAGTCCCAGCGCAGGGGCGGCCTACAATGAGCAGTTCTTC. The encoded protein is CASSPSAGAAYNEQFF.

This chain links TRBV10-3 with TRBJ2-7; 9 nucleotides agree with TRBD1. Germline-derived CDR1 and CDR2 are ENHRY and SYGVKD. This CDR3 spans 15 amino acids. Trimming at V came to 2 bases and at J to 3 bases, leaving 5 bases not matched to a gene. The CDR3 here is CAISETGTGRYEQYF. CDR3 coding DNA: TGTGCCATCAGTGAGACAGGGACAGGGCGCTACGAGCAGTACTTC.

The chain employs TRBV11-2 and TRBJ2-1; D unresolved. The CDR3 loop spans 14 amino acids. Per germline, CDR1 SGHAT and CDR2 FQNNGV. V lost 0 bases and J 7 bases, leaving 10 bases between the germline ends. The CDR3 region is CASSLDSKGNEQFF. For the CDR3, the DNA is TGTGCCAGCAGCTTAGATTCGAAGGGAAATGAGCAGTTCTTC.

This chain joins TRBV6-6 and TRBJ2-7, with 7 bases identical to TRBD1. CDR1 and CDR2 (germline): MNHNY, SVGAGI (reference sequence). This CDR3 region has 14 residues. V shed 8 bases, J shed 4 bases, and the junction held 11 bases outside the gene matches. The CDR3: CASRGTEVSYEQYF. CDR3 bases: TGTGCCAGCCGAGGGACAGAGGTTTCTTACGAGCAGTACTTC.

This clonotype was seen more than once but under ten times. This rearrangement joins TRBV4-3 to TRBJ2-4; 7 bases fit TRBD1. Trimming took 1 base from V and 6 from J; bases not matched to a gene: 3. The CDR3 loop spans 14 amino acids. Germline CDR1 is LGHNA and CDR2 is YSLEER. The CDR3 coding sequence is TGCGCCAGCAGCCAAGGGGGACAGAGAAACATTCAGTACTTC. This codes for CASSQGGQRNIQYF.

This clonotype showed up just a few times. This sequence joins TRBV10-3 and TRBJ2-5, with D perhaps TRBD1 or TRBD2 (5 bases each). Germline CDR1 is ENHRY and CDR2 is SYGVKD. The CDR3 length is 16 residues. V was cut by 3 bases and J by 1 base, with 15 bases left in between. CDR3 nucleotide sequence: TGTGCCATCAGTGACGGCAGAGGGACCCTCCAAGAGACCCAGTACTTC. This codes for CAISDGRGTLQETQYF.

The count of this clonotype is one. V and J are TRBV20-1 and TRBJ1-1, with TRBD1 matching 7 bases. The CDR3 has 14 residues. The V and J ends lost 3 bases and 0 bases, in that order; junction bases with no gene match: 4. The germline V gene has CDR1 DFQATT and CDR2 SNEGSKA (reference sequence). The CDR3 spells CSARRDSMNTEAFF. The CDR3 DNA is TGCAGTGCTAGGAGGGACAGCATGAACACTGAAGCTTTCTTT.

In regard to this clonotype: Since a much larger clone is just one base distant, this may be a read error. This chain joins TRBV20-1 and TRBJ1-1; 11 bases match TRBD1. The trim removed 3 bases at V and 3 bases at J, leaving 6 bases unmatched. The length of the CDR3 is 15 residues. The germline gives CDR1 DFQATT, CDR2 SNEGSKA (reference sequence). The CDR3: CSASGTGGMDTEAFF. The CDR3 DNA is TGCAGTGCTAGCGGGACAGGGGGTATGGACACTGAAGCTTTCTTT.

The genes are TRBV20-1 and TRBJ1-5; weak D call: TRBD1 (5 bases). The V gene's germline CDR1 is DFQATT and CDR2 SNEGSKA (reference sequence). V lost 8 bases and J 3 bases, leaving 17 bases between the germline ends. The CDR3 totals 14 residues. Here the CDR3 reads CSFGDRRFNQPQHF. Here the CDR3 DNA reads TGCAGTTTTGGGGACCGCAGGTTCAATCAGCCCCAGCATTTT.